This T cell receptor beta chain derives from a study of blood T cell repertoires in COVID-19. Study-level information: Collection of acute and convalescent COVID-19 samples took place in the United States, Italy and Spain. PBMCs, B-cell-depleted T cells, or T cells provided the cDNA or gDNA that made up the material.

Original processing methods: Amplification from reference gene primers served as the basis for estimated nucleated cell counts. Measured with immunoSEQ multiplex PCR; TCRdb has only the in-frame clones, and not every one. That table furnishes V, J and clone size, whereas the DNA furnished D and trimming. The table shows around 100,000 clones, with 70% to 90% occurring only once. In its sample, this clone was seen once. The germline V gene has CDR1 SGHNT and CDR2 YENEEA. The CDR3 consists of 12 residues. Trimming removed 5 bases from V and 6 bases from J, with 8 bases in between. This TCR was sampled from a man in his forties or fifties with acute or convalescent COVID-19. The chain uses TRBV11-3 and TRBJ2-1, with D uncertain. Sample: peripheral blood. As DNA, the CDR3 is TGTGCCAGCAGCACAACCCCCAATGAGCAGTTCTTC. Translated, it gives CASSTTPNEQFF.